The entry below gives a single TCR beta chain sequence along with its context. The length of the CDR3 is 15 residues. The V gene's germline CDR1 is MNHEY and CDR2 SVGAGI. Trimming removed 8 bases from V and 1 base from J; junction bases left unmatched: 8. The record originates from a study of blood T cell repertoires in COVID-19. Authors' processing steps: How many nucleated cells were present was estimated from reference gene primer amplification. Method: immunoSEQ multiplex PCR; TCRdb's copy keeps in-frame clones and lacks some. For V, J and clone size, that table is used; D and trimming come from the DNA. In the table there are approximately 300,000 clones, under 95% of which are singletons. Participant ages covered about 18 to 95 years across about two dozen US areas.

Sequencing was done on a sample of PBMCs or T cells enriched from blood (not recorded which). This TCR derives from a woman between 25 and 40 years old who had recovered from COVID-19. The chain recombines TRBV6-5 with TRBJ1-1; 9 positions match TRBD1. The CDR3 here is CASRRKGQGNTEAFF. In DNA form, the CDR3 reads TGTGCCAGCCGCAGGAAGGGACAGGGGAACACTGAAGCTTTCTTT.